This note documents a single T cell receptor beta chain sequence. Its cognate antigen is unknown. Naive CD8 cells, CD45RO-negative and positively selected for CCR7, excluded terminally differentiated effector memory CD45RA+ cells. The data are from a study of shared clonotypes between healthy human individuals. Findings of the study overall: What rarefaction showed was incomplete sorted-subset sequencing despite large depth. Only blood samples were collected, and tissue repertoires likely differ.

Germline CDR1 is LNHDA and CDR2 is SQIVND (reference sequence). Trimming took off 6 bases at V and 2 bases at J, with 8 bases between the two ends. There are 13 residues in the CDR3. Sequencing was at deep level. Sorted-subset replicate PCRs used 150 to 200 ng DNA, about 30,000 T cell genomes. The method was immunoSEQ multiplex PCR; TCRdb's version includes in-frame clones alone and lacks a portion of them. The table records some 1,900,000 clones, less than 95% of them present only once. The source is a man in his late teens or twenties in good health. Specimen: naive CD8+ T cells sorted from blood. The chain uses TRBV19 and TRBJ2-1, with TRBD1 as a possible D gene (6 bases). The CDR3 protein is CASRKGAYNEQFF. The DNA of the CDR3 is TGTGCCAGTAGGAAGGGGGCCTACAATGAGCAGTTCTTC.